A single sample is the source of the 11 T cell receptor beta chains below, sequenced in a study of T cell repertoires in cytomegalovirus infection. One entry per CDR3 protein, called by TCRdb with MiXCR from the reads. Among fewer than 550,000 distinct CDR3 sequences, approximately 15% were seen once, and the ten largest hold 20% to 30%. The source material was CD8+ T cells from PBMCs. These receptors all stem from a human donor in good health (CMV status not recorded). Some clones in this sample may be carry-over from other donors' samples.

At least ten counts were recorded for this clonotype. The V and J genes are TRBV19 and TRBJ2-1, with D possibly being TRBD2 (6 bases). Germline CDR1 reads LNHDA; CDR2 reads SQIVND (reference sequence). The CDR3 has 14 residues. The V and J ends lost 5 bases and 5 bases respectively, with 13 bases between them. This chain's CDR3 is CASSLPGLNNEQFF. CDR3 DNA: TGTGCCAGTAGTCTACCGGGACTTAACAATGAGCAGTTCTTC.

Ten or more counts support this clonotype. The rearrangement joins TRBV7-9 to TRBJ2-7; tentatively, D is TRBD1 or TRBD2 (6 bases each). The V gene's germline CDR1 is SEHNR and CDR2 FQNEAQ (reference sequence). Between the trimmed V and J ends, which lost 5 bases and 2 bases, there was a span of 13 bases. The CDR3 runs 14 residues. The CDR3, as DNA: TGTGCCAGCAGCACCCCCGGGGGCCCCTACGAGCAGTACTTC. Its protein product is CASSTPGGPYEQYF.

This clonotype was seen ten or more times. This chain joins TRBV7-9 and TRBJ1-1; D is unclear. Trimming pared 5 bases from V and 6 bases from J, leaving 19 bases between. The CDR3 consists of 15 residues. CDR1 is SEHNR and CDR2 is FQNEAQ in the germline V gene (reference sequence). CDR3 loop: CASSRASGRQPEAFF. In DNA, the CDR3 is TGTGCCAGCAGCCGAGCGTCGGGTAGGCAACCTGAAGCTTTCTTT.

The V and J genes are TRBV7-9 and TRBJ2-7, with TRBD2 identical over 12 bases. The CDR3 is 16 residues long. Germline CDR1 is SEHNR and CDR2 is FQNEAQ (reference sequence). V lost 5 bases to trimming and J lost 6 bases; unmatched junction nucleotides: 11. Here the CDR3 DNA reads TGTGCCAGCAGCCCTACTAGCGGGAGGTTTTTGGGCGAGCAGTACTTC. Translation: CASSPTSGRFLGEQYF.

The chain carries TRBV29-1 and TRBJ1-5; D possibly corresponds to TRBD1 (6 bases). The CDR3 spans 13 residues. Trimming removed 3 bases from V and 3 bases from J, with 9 bases in between. Per germline, CDR1 SQVTM and CDR2 ANQGSEA. This chain's CDR3 is CSVDTGYNQPQHF. The CDR3 nucleotides are TGCAGCGTTGATACAGGGTACAATCAGCCCCAGCATTTT.

The rearrangement uses TRBV10-3 and TRBJ2-3; D unclear. V lost 7 bases and J lost 0, with 11 bases in between. The CDR3 is made up of 14 amino acids. Germline loops: CDR1 ENHRY, CDR2 SYGVKD. CDR3 in DNA: TGTGCCATCAAAGGCGCAGAGAGCACAGATACGCAGTATTTT. It is translated as CAIKGAESTDTQYF.

Ten or more counts support this clonotype. The chain carries TRBV11-2 and TRBJ1-1, with D unclear. Trimming left V 1 base short and J 11 bases short, with 14 bases between. Germline V gene data show CDR1 as SGHAT and CDR2 as FQNNGV. This CDR3 has 13 residues. The CDR3 region has the DNA TGTGCCAGCAGCTTAGTGGGTAGTGGGGAGGCTTTCTTT. Its protein product is CASSLVGSGEAFF.

Concerning this clonotype: A read error is the likely source, as a far larger clone sits one nucleotide away. The V and J genes are TRBV9 and TRBJ2-3; 9 bases map to TRBD2. In germline, CDR1 is SGDLS, CDR2 YYNGEE. J lost 0 bases, V lost 1 base, and 0 bases had no gene match. This CDR3 has 15 residues. CDR3 nucleotide sequence: TGTGCCAGCAGCGTAACTAGCGGGAGCACAGATACGCAGTATTTT. This codes for CASSVTSGSTDTQYF.

This clonotype came up many times. The rearrangement links TRBV7-8 to TRBJ1-2, with D maybe TRBD1 (5 bases). The germline V gene has CDR1 SGHVS and CDR2 FQNEAQ. CDR3 length: 12 amino acids. V gave up 1 base and J gave up 6 bases, with 6 bases separating them. The CDR3 sequence: CASSLVGDGYTF. The CDR3 region has the DNA TGTGCCAGCAGCTTAGTAGGGGATGGCTACACCTTC.

This clonotype was counted at least ten times. This chain uses TRBV19 with TRBJ1-5; 9 nucleotides match TRBD1. V was clipped by 5 bases and J by 3 bases; unmatched bases: 11. The V gene's germline CDR1 is LNHDA and CDR2 SQIVND (reference sequence). The length of the CDR3 is 17 residues. In nucleotides, the CDR3 is TGTGCCAGTAGTGTACTGATCCGGGACAGGGCCAATCAGCCCCAGCATTTT. Amino acids: CASSVLIRDRANQPQHF.

This clonotype has just a few counts. V is TRBV4-1 and J is TRBJ2-1; tentative D call: TRBD2 (5 bases). From germline, CDR1 is MGHRA and CDR2 YSYEKL. V dropped 5 bases and J dropped 4 bases, with 18 bases sitting between them. The CDR3 extends over 16 amino acids. For the CDR3, the DNA is TGCGCCAGCAGCGGCACCAAGGCCCCGGGGTACAATGAGCAGTTCTTC. Translated, it gives CASSGTKAPGYNEQFF.